The clone carrying this TCR beta chain has at least ten counts. The antigen remains undetermined. The sample is drawn from a study of T cells in Graves' hyperthyroidism and ophthalmopathy. General study results and limits: Ophthalmopathy was model-predicted a median roughly 6.3 months pre-onset.

The investigators amplified TCR beta CDR3 regions from RNA transcripts. RT-PCR in the first round (using the HTBI primer set) targeted the TCR CDR3. TCRdb used MiXCR to reprocess the multiplex PCR reads, holding one entry per CDR3 protein. The table includes more than 500,000 distinct CDR3 sequences, roughly 15% detected once. A Clinical Activity Score of at least 3, a NOSPECS grade of at least 4 and a duration under 3 months were recorded in the ophthalmopathy patients. Fresh peripheral blood, 9.5 to 10 ml of it, supplied the PBMCs. The J segment lost 5 bases and the V segment lost 8 bases, leaving 3 bases of the junction unmatched. The length of the CDR3 is 12 residues. Germline assignment: CDR1 SGHTA and CDR2 FQGTGA.

The chain is built from TRBV7-3 and TRBJ2-3, with 8 bases that match TRBD2. The sequence came from a woman aged 40 to 50 with Graves' ophthalmopathy. The sample was blood. The CDR3 bases are TGTGCCAGCTCTCGGGGGGGAGATACGCAGTATTTT. It translates to CASSRGGDTQYF.